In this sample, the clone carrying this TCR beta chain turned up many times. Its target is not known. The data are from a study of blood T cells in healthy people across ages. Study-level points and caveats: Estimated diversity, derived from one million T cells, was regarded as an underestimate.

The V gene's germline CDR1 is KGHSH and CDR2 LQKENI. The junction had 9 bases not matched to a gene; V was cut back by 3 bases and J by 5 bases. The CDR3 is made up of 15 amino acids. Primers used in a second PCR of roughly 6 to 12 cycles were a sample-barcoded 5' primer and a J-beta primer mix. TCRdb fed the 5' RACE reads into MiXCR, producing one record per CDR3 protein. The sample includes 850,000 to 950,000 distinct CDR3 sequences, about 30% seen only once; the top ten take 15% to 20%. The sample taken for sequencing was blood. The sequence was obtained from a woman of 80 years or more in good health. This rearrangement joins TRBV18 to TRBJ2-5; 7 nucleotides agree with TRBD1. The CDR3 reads CASSPPGTGEETQYF. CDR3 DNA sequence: TGTGCCAGCTCACCCCCGGGAACAGGGGAGGAGACCCAGTACTTC.